This record looks at one TCR beta chain sequence and its context. Authors' data handling: Estimation of nucleated cell counts relied on the amplification of reference gene primers. The assay was immunoSEQ multiplex PCR, and TCRdb's table has in-frame clones only and misses some. From that table come the V and J calls and clone size; the DNA was used to work out D and trimming. This table has around 37,000 clones, approximately 86% appearing once. The CDR3 contains 14 residues. Germline V gene lookup returns CDR1 MNHEY and CDR2 SVGAGI. Trimming stripped 7 bases from V and 2 bases from J, with 13 bases between. The data were taken from a study of blood T cell repertoires in COVID-19. Across the study: Samples came from the United States, Italy and Spain, spanning acute and convalescent COVID-19. Sample material is recorded as cDNA or gDNA derived from T cells, B-cell-depleted T cells, or PBMCs.

The specimen sequenced was peripheral blood. This chain joins TRBV6-5 and TRBJ2-3; tentative D call: TRBD1 (6 bases). This receptor was obtained from a man between 50 and 59 years old with active or convalescent COVID-19. CDR3 sequence reads: CASKQGPSTDTQYF. CDR3 nucleotide sequence: TGTGCCAGCAAACAGGGACCGTCCACAGATACGCAGTATTTT.